Listed here are 28 T cell receptor beta chains from one sample, sequenced in a study of blood T cell repertoires in COVID-19. Using immunoSEQ multiplex PCR, the repertoire was profiled, and TCRdb retains in-frame clones only, with some absent. This table has about 180,000 clones, around 88% appearing once. Source material: peripheral blood. These receptors were taken from a woman aged 30 to 39 with acute or convalescent COVID-19.

The rearrangement uses TRBV11-2 and TRBJ2-2, with 10 bases aligning to TRBD2. V shed 1 base and J 4 bases; nucleotides not matched to a gene: 9. In germline, CDR1 is SGHAT, CDR2 FQNNGV. The CDR3 sequence is 18 residues long. The CDR3 here is CASSLVPSGSYSTGELFF. CDR3 nucleotides: TGTGCCAGCAGCTTAGTTCCTAGCGGGAGCTATAGCACCGGGGAGCTGTTTTTT.

The chain employs TRBV19 and TRBJ1-4, with 7 bases fitting TRBD1. V shed 10 bases, J shed 6 bases, and the junction held 14 bases outside the gene matches. The CDR3 spans 15 residues. The germline CDR1 and CDR2 sequences are LNHDA and SQIVND (reference sequence). For the CDR3, the DNA is TGTGCCACCGAGCCTCAGGGGGGAACGGATGAAAAACTGTTTTTT. Translating it yields CATEPQGGTDEKLFF.

This chain uses TRBV9 with TRBJ2-2, with 9 bases lining up with TRBD2. The V and J ends lost 8 bases and 3 bases, in that order; junction bases with no gene match: 11. The CDR3 is 16 amino acids. Germline V CDR1 and CDR2: SGDLS, YYNGEE. DNA of the CDR3: TGTGCCAGAATAGCGGGAGACCTCGGGGACACCGGGGAGCTGTTTTTT. Translating gives CARIAGDLGDTGELFF. Looking up the rest from reference TRBV9 and TRBJ2-2 gives the full variable domain: DSGVTQTPKHLITATGQRVTLRCSPRSGDLSVYWYQQSLDQGLQFLIQYYNGEERAKGNILERFSAQQFPDLHSELNLSSLELGDSALYFCARIAGDLGDTGELFFGEGSRLTVL.

The V call is TRBV6-1, the J call TRBJ1-4, with D possibly TRBD1 on 6 matching bases. The CDR3 contains 14 residues. The germline V gene has CDR1 MNHNS and CDR2 SASEGT. V was trimmed by 3 bases and J by 6 bases, leaving 11 bases between them. The CDR3 region has the DNA TGTGCCAGCAGTGATCAGGGGTCTTATGAAAAACTGTTTTTT. Protein: CASSDQGSYEKLFF.

J is TRBJ2-7 and V is TRBV4-2; D not certain. The ends were cut back, 1 base at V and 6 bases at J, with 4 bases in the middle. This CDR3 contains 11 residues. CDR1 and CDR2 (germline): LGHNA, YNFKEQ. CDR3 nucleotides: TGTGCCAGCAGCCAAGGGAGCGAGCAGTACTTC. Encoded protein: CASSQGSEQYF.

The chain couples TRBV10-2 to TRBJ2-5; TRBD2 is a possible D gene (6 bases). Germline V gene sequence: CDR1 WSHSY, CDR2 SAAADI. V lost 3 bases to trimming and J lost 5 bases, with 16 bases between them. CDR3 size: 15 residues. The CDR3 DNA follows: TGCGCCAGCAGTGACTACGGAGGGCCGGGGGAGACCCAGTACTTC. Protein sequence: CASSDYGGPGETQYF.

The chain combines TRBV2 with TRBJ2-5; D gene unclear. Germline-derived CDR1 and CDR2 are SNHLY and FYNNEI. The CDR3 is made up of 11 amino acids. V was clipped by 7 bases and J by 5 bases, with 8 bases between them. CDR3 sequence (DNA): TGTGCCAGCATTGCCGGGGAGACCCAGTACTTC. It translates to CASIAGETQYF. The variable domain in full, with the rest retrieved from reference TRBV2 and TRBJ2-5, is EPEVTQTPSHQVTQMGQEVILRCVPISNHLYFYWYRQILGQKVEFLVSFYNNEISEKSEIFDDQFSVERPDGSNFTLKIRSTKLEDSAMYFCASIAGETQYFGPGTRLLVL.

The chain is built from TRBV6-5 and TRBJ2-7, with TRBD1 as a possible D gene (5 bases). Deletions cut 6 bases from V and 0 bases from J, with 15 bases between. This CDR3 spans 15 amino acids. The germline V gene has CDR1 MNHEY and CDR2 SVGAGI. The CDR3 nucleotides are TGTGCCAGCAGCCCACAGGTAATGGTCTCCTACGAGCAGTACTTC. It specifies CASSPQVMVSYEQYF.

The rearrangement links TRBV7-8 to TRBJ1-5; D is unclear. The CDR3 covers 13 residues. Germline CDR1 is SGHVS and CDR2 is FQNEAQ. Trimming took 5 bases from V and 6 from J, leaving 11 bases between them. Here the CDR3 DNA reads TGTGCCAGCAGCCAACAGTGGCTTCAGCCCCAGCATTTT. Translated, it gives CASSQQWLQPQHF.

This clone was seen a single time. The chain links TRBV7-9 to TRBJ2-5; D is unclear. The germline CDR1 and CDR2 sequences are SEHNR and FQNEAQ (reference sequence). This CDR3 is built from 12 residues. Trimming removed 2 bases from V and 5 bases from J, with 6 bases in between. CDR3 coding DNA: TGTGCCAGCAGCTTACTTTCGGAGACCCAGTACTTC. This gives the protein CASSLLSETQYF.

This clone came up once. The chain is built from TRBV7-2 and TRBJ2-3; 8 positions match TRBD2. CDR1 and CDR2 (germline): SGHTA, FQGNSA. The CDR3 is made up of 16 amino acids. V shed 2 bases, J shed 5 bases, and the junction held 9 bases outside the gene matches. In DNA form, the CDR3 reads TGTGCCAGCAGCTTATTCAGCGGGAGAACCAGAGATACGCAGTATTTT. Its protein product is CASSLFSGRTRDTQYF.

This clone was observed a handful of times. The chain links TRBV5-4 to TRBJ2-1, with TRBD2 matching 11 bases. CDR3 length equals 16 residues. V lost 3 bases, J lost 2 bases, and 4 bases stayed unmatched. Germline V gene sequence: CDR1 SGHNT, CDR2 YYREEE (reference sequence). The CDR3 here is CASSYLLAGAYNEQFF. The DNA of the CDR3 is TGTGCCAGCAGCTACCTACTAGCGGGAGCCTACAATGAGCAGTTCTTC.

This chain connects TRBV24-1 to TRBJ2-1, with D unresolved. The CDR3 spans 12 residues. The germline CDR1 and CDR2 sequences are KGHDR and SFDVKD. Trimming removed 1 base from V and 8 bases from J, with 5 bases in between. The CDR3 spells CATSDFGYEQFF. The CDR3 bases are TGTGCCACCAGTGATTTTGGCTATGAGCAGTTCTTC.

V gene TRBV11-2 combines with J gene TRBJ2-7; D is possibly TRBD2 (5 bases). This CDR3 spans 11 amino acids. V shed 3 bases and J shed 6 bases, with 6 bases lying between them. CDR1 is SGHAT and CDR2 is FQNNGV in the germline V gene. The CDR3 protein is CASSFGVEQYF. The DNA of the CDR3 is TGTGCCAGCAGCTTCGGGGTCGAGCAGTACTTC.

This chain joins TRBV30 and TRBJ1-1; D is undetermined. This CDR3 is built from 13 residues. The germline gives CDR1 GTSNPN, CDR2 SVGIG (reference sequence). V lost 2 bases, J lost 8 bases, and 15 bases lay in between. DNA of the CDR3: TGTGCCTGGAGTTCCCAGCCAAGGCGGGAAGCTTTCTTT. As protein: CAWSSQPRREAFF.

The sample holds one count of this clone. The V call is TRBV3-1 (or the pseudogene TRBV3-2), the J call TRBJ2-5, with TRBD1 as a possible D gene (6 bases). The CDR3 is 15 residues long. In germline, CDR1 is LGHDT, CDR2 YNNKEL (reference sequence). V was pared by 4 bases and J by 4 bases, with 16 bases between. CDR3 residues: CASSRDTRGLETQYF. CDR3 nucleotides: TGTGCCAGCAGCCGGGACACTCGAGGTCTAGAGACCCAGTACTTC.

CDR3 nucleotides: TGCGCCAGCAGCCAATTAACCGGGACTAGTTCCGAGCAGTACTTC. This gives the protein CASSQLTGTSSEQYF. The chain links TRBV5-1 to TRBJ2-7, with 8 bases that match TRBD2. J lost 6 bases, V lost 4 bases, and 12 bases had no gene match. This CDR3 region has 15 residues. Germline CDR1 SGHRS, CDR2 YFSETQ.

This sequence joins TRBV7-2 and TRBJ2-1; no definite D call. The ends were cut back, 2 bases at V and 6 bases at J, with 11 bases in the middle. Looked up from germline, CDR1 is SGHTA and CDR2 is FQGNSA. This CDR3 region has 14 residues. CDR3 in amino acids: CASSLYSRSNEQFF. Here the CDR3 DNA reads TGTGCCAGCAGCTTATACTCAAGATCCAATGAGCAGTTCTTC.

The chain has TRBV10-1 and TRBJ2-2, with a possible D match to TRBD1 (5 bases). This CDR3 is built from 14 residues. Germline values: CDR1 WNHNN, CDR2 SYGVQD (reference sequence). Trimming shortened V by 4 bases and J by 0 bases, and 6 bases separated the two germline ends. The CDR3 DNA sequence: TGCGCCAGCAGTGGACAGCCGAACACCGGGGAGCTGTTTTTT. As protein: CASSGQPNTGELFF.

The chain links TRBV11-3 to TRBJ2-1; D may be TRBD2 (5 bases). V lost 8 bases and J 7 bases, leaving 12 bases between the germline ends. The germline gives CDR1 SGHNT, CDR2 YENEEA. The CDR3 length is 12 residues. As DNA, the CDR3 is TGTGCCAGCGGACTGAAGTCGAATGAGCAGTTCTTC. This translates into CASGLKSNEQFF.

This rearrangement joins TRBV28 to TRBJ1-2, with D hard to call. The CDR3 consists of 16 residues. Germline CDR1 MDHEN, CDR2 SYDVKM. V lost 2 bases to trimming and J lost 4 bases, with 17 bases between them. CDR3 in DNA: TGTGCCAGCAGTTTAGTAGTGGTCCGGGAGGGCTATGGCTACACCTTC. Its translation: CASSLVVVREGYGYTF.

CDR3 in DNA: TGTGCCACCGGGACAGCGGAACCCGGGGGGACCCAGTACTTC. Amino acids: CATGTAEPGGTQYF. V and J are TRBV7-2 and TRBJ2-5; TRBD1 is a possible D gene (7 bases). Germline CDR1 reads SGHTA; CDR2 reads FQGNSA. Trimming removed 10 bases from V and 7 bases from J, with 22 bases in between. The CDR3 is 14 residues long.

The chain combines TRBV7-6 with TRBJ1-1; no clear D gene. Germline V CDR1 and CDR2: SGHVS, FNYEAQ. Trimming left V 5 bases short and J 8 bases short, with 18 bases between. The CDR3 spans 14 residues. CDR3 region: CASSPASSTGEAFF. The CDR3 DNA reads TGTGCCAGCAGCCCAGCGAGCTCCACGGGAGAAGCTTTCTTT.

The chain combines TRBV5-1 with TRBJ2-3; D remains unclear. V was cut by 2 bases and J by 2 bases, with 9 bases left in between. The germline V gene encodes CDR1 SGHRS and CDR2 YFSETQ. There are 14 residues in the CDR3. The CDR3: CASSLEEYTDTQYF. In nucleotides, the CDR3 is TGCGCCAGCAGCTTAGAGGAGTACACAGATACGCAGTATTTT.

CDR3 sequence: CASTSGTEETQYF. CDR3 nucleotides: TGTGCCAGCACCTCCGGGACAGAAGAGACCCAGTACTTC. The chain is built from TRBV28 and TRBJ2-5; TRBD1 aligns across 7 bases. The V segment lost 7 bases and the J segment 3 bases; nucleotides outside the gene matches: 5. The germline gives CDR1 MDHEN, CDR2 SYDVKM. The CDR3 extends over 13 amino acids.

The chain uses TRBV5-1 and TRBJ2-1, with D possibly matching TRBD2 (6 bases). Germline assignment: CDR1 SGHRS and CDR2 YFSETQ. The ends were cut back, 5 bases at V and 10 bases at J, with 16 bases in the middle. The CDR3 runs 13 residues. The CDR3 region is CASRASGLHEQFF. The CDR3 nucleotides are TGCGCCAGCAGGGCCTCGGGACTCCACGAGCAGTTCTTC.

V gene TRBV7-9 combines with J gene TRBJ2-3, with D perhaps TRBD2 (6 bases). Looked up from germline, CDR1 is SEHNR and CDR2 is FQNEAQ (reference sequence). The germline V and J ends were trimmed by 7 bases and 5 bases, with 16 bases remaining between them. The CDR3 runs 14 residues. The CDR3 spells CASTISDGGDTQYF. The CDR3 DNA reads TGTGCCAGCACCATTTCGGACGGGGGAGATACGCAGTATTTT.

The genes are TRBV27 and TRBJ2-7; perhaps TRBD2 as D (5 bases). Trimming left V 7 bases short and J 4 bases short, with 14 bases between. The germline CDR1 and CDR2 sequences are MNHEY and SMNVEV (reference sequence). The CDR3 consists of 13 residues. CDR3 amino acids: CASKLEGSYEQYF. The CDR3 DNA reads as TGTGCCAGCAAACTCGAGGGATCTTACGAGCAGTACTTC.